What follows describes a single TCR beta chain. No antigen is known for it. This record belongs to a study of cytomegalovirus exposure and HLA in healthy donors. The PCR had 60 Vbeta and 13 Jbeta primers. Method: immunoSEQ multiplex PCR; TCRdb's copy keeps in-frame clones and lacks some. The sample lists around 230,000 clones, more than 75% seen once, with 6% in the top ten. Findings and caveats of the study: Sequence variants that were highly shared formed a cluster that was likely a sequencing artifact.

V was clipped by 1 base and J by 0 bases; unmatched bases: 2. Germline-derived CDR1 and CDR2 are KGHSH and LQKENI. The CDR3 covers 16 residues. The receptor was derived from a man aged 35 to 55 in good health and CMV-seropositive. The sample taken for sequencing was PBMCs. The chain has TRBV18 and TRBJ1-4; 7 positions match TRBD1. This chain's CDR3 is CASSPQGASTNEKLFF. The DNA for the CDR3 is TGTGCCAGCTCACCACAGGGGGCGTCAACTAATGAAAAACTGTTTTTT.